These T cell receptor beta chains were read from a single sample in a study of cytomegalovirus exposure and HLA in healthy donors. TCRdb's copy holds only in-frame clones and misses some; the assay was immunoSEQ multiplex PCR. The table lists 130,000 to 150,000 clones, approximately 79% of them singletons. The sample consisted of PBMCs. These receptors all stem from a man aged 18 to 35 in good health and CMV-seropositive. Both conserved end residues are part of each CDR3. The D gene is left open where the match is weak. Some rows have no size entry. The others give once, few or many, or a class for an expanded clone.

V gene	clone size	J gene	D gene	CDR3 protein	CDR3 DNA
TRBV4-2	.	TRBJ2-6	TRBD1	CASSHLQGTGATGANVLTF	TGTGCCAGCAGCCACCTCCAGGGGACAGGGGCCACTGGGGCCAACGTCCTGACTTTC
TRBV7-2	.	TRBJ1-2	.	CASSSQRTWDGYTF	TGTGCCAGCAGCTCCCAGCGGACCTGGGATGGCTACACCTTC
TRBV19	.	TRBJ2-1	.	CASAGLYNEQFF	TGTGCCAGTGCGGGTCTATACAATGAGCAGTTCTTC
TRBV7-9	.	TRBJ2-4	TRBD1	CASSLDRGSFAKNIQYF	TGTGCCAGCAGCTTAGACAGGGGAAGCTTCGCCAAAAACATTCAGTACTTC
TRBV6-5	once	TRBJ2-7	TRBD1	CASSYRDRVYEQYF	TGTGCCAGCAGTTACCGGGACAGGGTGTACGAGCAGTACTTC
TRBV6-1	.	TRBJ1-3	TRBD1	CASRGQGVSGNTIYF	TGTGCCAGCAGGGGACAGGGGGTCTCTGGAAACACCATATATTTT
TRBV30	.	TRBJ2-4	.	CAWSDGAKVDIQYF	TGTGCCTGGAGTGATGGGGCGAAGGTAGACATTCAGTACTTC
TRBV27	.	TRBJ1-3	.	CASSPTPRSSGNTIYF	TGTGCCAGCAGTCCAACCCCAAGGAGCTCTGGAAACACCATATATTTT
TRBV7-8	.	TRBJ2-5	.	CASSLGGPSEETQYF	TGTGCCAGCAGCTTAGGGGGCCCCTCGGAGGAGACCCAGTACTTC
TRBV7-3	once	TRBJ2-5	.	CASSRTHREETQYF	TGTGCCAGCAGCCGCACCCACCGGGAAGAGACCCAGTACTTC
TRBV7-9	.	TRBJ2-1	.	CASSSQGGEQFF	TGTGCCAGCAGCTCACAGGGCGGTGAGCAGTTCTTC
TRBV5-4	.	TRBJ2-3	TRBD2	CASSPTTSGSGPEDTQYF	TGTGCCAGCAGCCCCACGACTAGCGGGAGTGGGCCCGAAGATACGCAGTATTTT
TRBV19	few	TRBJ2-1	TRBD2	CASTRLAGYNEQFF	TGTGCCAGTACTCGGCTAGCGGGATACAATGAGCAGTTCTTC
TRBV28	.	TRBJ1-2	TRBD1	CASSLFGQGVNYGYTF	TGTGCCAGCAGTTTATTTGGACAGGGGGTTAACTATGGCTACACCTTC
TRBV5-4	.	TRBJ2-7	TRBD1	CASSLSGGSPYEQYF	TGTGCCAGCAGCTTGTCAGGGGGCTCGCCCTACGAGCAGTACTTC
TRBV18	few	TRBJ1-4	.	CASSRGQPEKLFF	TGTGCCAGCTCACGCGGACAGCCTGAAAAACTGTTTTTT
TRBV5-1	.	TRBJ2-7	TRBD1	CASSSRQGVGYEQYF	TGCGCCAGCAGCTCCCGACAGGGAGTGGGCTACGAGCAGTACTTC
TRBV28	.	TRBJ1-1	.	CASNEVGSEAFF	TGTGCCAGCAATGAGGTGGGTTCTGAAGCTTTCTTT
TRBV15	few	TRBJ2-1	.	CATSRDRASVFYNEQFF	TGTGCCACCAGCAGAGATCGGGCTAGCGTATTTTACAATGAGCAGTTCTTC
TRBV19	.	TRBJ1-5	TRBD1	CASSTPGQGEDQPQHF	TGTGCCAGTAGTACCCCGGGACAGGGAGAAGATCAGCCCCAGCATTTT
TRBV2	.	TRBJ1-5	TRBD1	CASSATGGWGNQPQHF	TGTGCCAGCAGCGCTACAGGGGGCTGGGGCAATCAGCCCCAGCATTTT
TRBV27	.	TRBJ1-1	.	CASSQGRGTEAFF	TGTGCCAGCAGTCAAGGCAGAGGCACTGAAGCTTTCTTT
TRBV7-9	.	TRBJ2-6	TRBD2	CATRRGAGANVLTF	TGTGCCACCCGGCGGGGGGCTGGGGCCAACGTCCTGACTTTC
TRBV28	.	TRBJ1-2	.	CASSLGGLGGYTF	TGTGCCAGCAGTTTGGGGGGGCTGGGAGGCTACACCTTC
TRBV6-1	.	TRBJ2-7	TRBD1	CASSEAPGQGSYEQYF	TGTGCCAGCAGTGAAGCCCCGGGACAGGGATCTTACGAGCAGTACTTC
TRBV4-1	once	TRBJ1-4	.	CASSQDSVVGEKLFF	TGCGCCAGCAGCCAAGATAGCGTGGTTGGTGAAAAACTGTTTTTT
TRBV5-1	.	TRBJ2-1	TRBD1	CASSRQGDSYNEQFF	TGCGCCAGCAGCCGACAGGGGGATTCCTACAATGAGCAGTTCTTC
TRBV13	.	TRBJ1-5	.	CASSSSSTSQPQHF	TGTGCCAGCAGCTCTAGCTCAACCAGTCAGCCCCAGCATTTT
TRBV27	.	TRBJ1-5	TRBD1	CASSLWYRGLSNQPQHF	TGTGCCAGCAGTTTATGGTACAGGGGGCTCAGCAATCAGCCCCAGCATTTT
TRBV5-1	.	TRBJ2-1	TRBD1	CASTRDRGKDWNNEQFF	TGCGCCAGCACCCGGGACAGGGGAAAGGATTGGAACAATGAGCAGTTCTTC
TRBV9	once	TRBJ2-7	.	CASSVTGVPYEQYF	TGTGCCAGCAGCGTGACCGGGGTCCCCTACGAGCAGTACTTC
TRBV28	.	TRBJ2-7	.	CASSLWGRYEQYF	TGTGCCAGCAGTTTGTGGGGCCGGTACGAGCAGTACTTC
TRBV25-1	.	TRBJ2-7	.	CASSATSYEQYF	TGTGCCAGCAGTGCGACATCTTACGAGCAGTACTTC
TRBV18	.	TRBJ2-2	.	CASRRRGNTGELFF	TGTGCCAGCCGTCGCAGGGGAAACACCGGGGAGCTGTTTTTT
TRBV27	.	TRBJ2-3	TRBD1	CASRRDRRTDTQYF	TGTGCCAGCAGACGGGACAGACGCACAGATACGCAGTATTTT
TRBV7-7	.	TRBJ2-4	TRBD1	CASSQDRGMIQYF	TGTGCTAGCAGCCAAGACAGGGGGATGATTCAGTACTTC
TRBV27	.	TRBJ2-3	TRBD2	CASSLEGSGRNEPDTQYF	TGTGCCAGCAGTTTAGAAGGGAGCGGGAGGAATGAGCCAGATACGCAGTATTTT
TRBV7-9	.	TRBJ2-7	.	CASRDAEASTYEQYF	TGTGCCAGCAGGGACGCGGAGGCGTCAACCTACGAGCAGTACTTC
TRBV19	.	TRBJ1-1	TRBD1	CASTETGQGNTEAFF	TGTGCCAGTACCGAAACCGGACAGGGGAACACTGAAGCTTTCTTT
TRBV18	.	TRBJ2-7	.	CASSRSGRVGSYEQYF	TGTGCCAGCTCACGGTCGGGGAGAGTGGGCTCCTACGAGCAGTACTTC
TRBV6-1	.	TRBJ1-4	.	CASTRTGNNEKLFF	TGTGCCAGCACACGGACGGGAAATAATGAAAAACTGTTTTTT
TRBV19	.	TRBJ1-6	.	CASSIPTGNSPLHF	TGTGCCAGTAGTATTCCTACGGGGAATTCACCCCTCCACTTT
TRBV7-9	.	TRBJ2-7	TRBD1	CASSRPTGPYEQYF	TGTGCCAGCAGCCGACCGACAGGGCCCTACGAGCAGTACTTC
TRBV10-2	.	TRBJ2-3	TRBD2	CASSEPGLATDTQYF	TGCGCCAGCAGTGAGCCGGGACTAGCGACTGATACGCAGTATTTT
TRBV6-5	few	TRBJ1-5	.	CASSPGGLGQPQHF	TGTGCCAGCAGCCCGGGAGGGTTGGGTCAGCCCCAGCATTTT
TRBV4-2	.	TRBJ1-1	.	CASSHYGEGTNTEAFF	TGTGCCAGCAGCCATTATGGCGAGGGAACGAACACTGAAGCTTTCTTT
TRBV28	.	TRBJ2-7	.	CASSLGGSQPYEQYF	TGTGCCAGCAGCCTAGGGGGTTCGCAGCCCTACGAGCAGTACTTC
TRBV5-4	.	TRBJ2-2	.	CASSLELAPGELFF	TGTGCCAGCAGCTTGGAGCTAGCGCCCGGGGAGCTGTTTTTT
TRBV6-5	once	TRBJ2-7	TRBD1	CASSSPGTDLSEQYF	TGTGCCAGCAGCTCCCCCGGGACAGATCTCAGTGAGCAGTACTTC
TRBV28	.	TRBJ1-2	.	CASSRNGYTF	TGTGCCAGCAGCCGTAATGGCTACACCTTC
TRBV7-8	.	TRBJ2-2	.	CASSLAVRGGGAGELFF	TGTGCCAGCAGCTTAGCAGTGAGGGGGGGAGGTGCCGGGGAGCTGTTTTTT
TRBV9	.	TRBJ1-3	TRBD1	CASSSMPGTVHTIYF	TGTGCCAGCAGCTCGATGCCAGGGACAGTACACACCATATATTTT